This T cell receptor beta chain was sequenced for a study of cytomegalovirus exposure and HLA in healthy donors. Notes on the study in general: Using a false discovery rate of 0.05, a later analysis showed that approximately 18,000 TCR beta sequences were associated with HLA alleles. Certain sequence variants were highly shared and formed a cluster, and this cluster was likely a sequencing artifact.

Points on this clone: The antigen is unknown.

Primers included in the PCR were 60 Vbeta and 13 Jbeta primers. Using immunoSEQ multiplex PCR, the repertoire was profiled, and TCRdb retains in-frame clones only, with some absent. The sample has about 68,000 clones; 81% are singletons. V shed 3 bases, J shed 4 bases, and the junction held 13 bases outside the gene matches. Germline V lookup: CDR1 SEHNR, CDR2 FQNEAQ (reference sequence). The CDR3 runs 17 residues. The TCR sequence derives from a human donor in good health. Sequencing was performed on PBMCs. The gene calls are TRBV7-9 and TRBJ1-2; 8 positions match TRBD1. CDR3 region: CASSFNFTGGSFYGYTF. In nucleotides, the CDR3 is TGTGCCAGCAGCTTCAACTTCACAGGGGGGTCTTTCTATGGCTACACCTTC. Using reference TRBV7-9 and TRBJ1-2 for the parts outside the CDR3, the full variable domain is DTGVSQNPRHKITKRGQNVTFRCDPISEHNRLYWYRQTLGQGPEFLTYFQNEAQLEKSRLLSDRFSAERPKGSFSTLEIQRTEQGDSAMYLCASSFNFTGGSFYGYTFGSGTRLTVV.